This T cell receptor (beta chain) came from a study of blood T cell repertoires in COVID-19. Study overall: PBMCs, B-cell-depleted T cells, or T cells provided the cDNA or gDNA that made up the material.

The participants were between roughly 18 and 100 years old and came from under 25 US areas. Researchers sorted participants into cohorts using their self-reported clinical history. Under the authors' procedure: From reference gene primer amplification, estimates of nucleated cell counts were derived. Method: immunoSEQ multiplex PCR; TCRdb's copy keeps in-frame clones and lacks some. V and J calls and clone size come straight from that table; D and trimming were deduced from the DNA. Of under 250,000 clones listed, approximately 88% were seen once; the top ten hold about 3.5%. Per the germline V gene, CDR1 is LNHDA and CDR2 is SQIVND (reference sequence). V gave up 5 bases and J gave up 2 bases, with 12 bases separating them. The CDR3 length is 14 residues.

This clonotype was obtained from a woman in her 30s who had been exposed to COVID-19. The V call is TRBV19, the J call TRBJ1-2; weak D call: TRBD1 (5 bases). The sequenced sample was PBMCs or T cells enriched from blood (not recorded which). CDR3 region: CASSSRVVNYGYTF. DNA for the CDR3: TGTGCCAGTAGTTCCAGGGTAGTGAACTATGGCTACACCTTC.